A selection of T cell receptor beta chains follows, all from one sample in a study of shared clonotypes between healthy human individuals. The assay was immunoSEQ multiplex PCR, and TCRdb's table has in-frame clones only and misses some. The sample yields some 1.4 million clones, about 96% seen once. The sequenced sample consisted of naive CD4+ T cells sorted from blood. The receptors stem from a man aged 25-45 years in good health. Both conserved end residues are part of each CDR3.

v_gene: TRBV5-6
j_gene: TRBJ1-1
CDR3aa: CASSYGGAEAFF

v_gene: TRBV6-5
j_gene: TRBJ2-7
CDR3aa: CASSTGLSYEQYF

v_gene: TRBV7-9
j_gene: TRBJ2-3
CDR3aa: CASSLAAGATDTQYF

v_gene: TRBV4-2
j_gene: TRBJ2-3
CDR3aa: CASSQDPAGGPKYF

v_gene: TRBV10-3
j_gene: TRBJ1-2
CDR3aa: CAISETPQRTGYGYTF

v_gene: TRBV5-1
j_gene: TRBJ2-7
CDR3aa: CASSLAASGSHGHEQYF

v_gene: TRBV28
j_gene: TRBJ1-5
CDR3aa: CASSSTQGKSRPQHF

v_gene: TRBV27
j_gene: TRBJ2-7
CDR3aa: CASSTGLAGVREQYF

v_gene: TRBV9
j_gene: TRBJ2-1
CDR3aa: CASSAGGLAGGLGNEQFF

v_gene: TRBV5-4
j_gene: TRBJ2-7
CDR3aa: CASSDKRESNYEQYF

v_gene: TRBV7-2
j_gene: TRBJ2-3
CDR3aa: CASSLIPGGAGRPDTQYF

v_gene: TRBV27
j_gene: TRBJ2-7
CDR3aa: CASSGSITYEQYF

v_gene: TRBV5-4
j_gene: TRBJ2-4
CDR3aa: CASSTGGAGDIQYF

v_gene: TRBV6-6
j_gene: TRBJ2-1
CDR3aa: CASSPGTVLDEQFF

v_gene: TRBV7-2
j_gene: TRBJ2-3
CDR3aa: CASSGRTLDTQYF

v_gene: TRBV5-6
j_gene: TRBJ2-3
CDR3aa: CASSRQGGLAGGTDTQYF

v_gene: TRBV9
j_gene: TRBJ1-5
CDR3aa: CASSPEGVSNQPQHF

v_gene: TRBV6-7
j_gene: TRBJ2-2
CDR3aa: CASSYPLVDRGDNTGELFF

v_gene: TRBV5-1
j_gene: TRBJ2-7
CDR3aa: CASSLASARGRYEQYF

v_gene: TRBV19
j_gene: TRBJ2-1
CDR3aa: CASLVSGDYNEQFF

v_gene: TRBV5-1
j_gene: TRBJ2-1
CDR3aa: CASSTQGSSYNEQFF

v_gene: TRBV29-1
j_gene: TRBJ2-5
CDR3aa: CSVPRGLRETQYF

v_gene: TRBV5-4
j_gene: TRBJ2-3
CDR3aa: CASSFLGRTDTQYF

v_gene: TRBV2
j_gene: TRBJ2-2
CDR3aa: CASSPLSGKTGELFF

v_gene: TRBV27
j_gene: TRBJ2-7
CDR3aa: CASSRRTGDTYEQYF

v_gene: TRBV11-3
j_gene: TRBJ2-7
CDR3aa: CASSLDRGLAGPSLTYEQYF

v_gene: TRBV6-5
j_gene: TRBJ2-4
CDR3aa: CASSYGVKNIQYF

v_gene: TRBV9
j_gene: TRBJ2-1
CDR3aa: CASSVFLAGAYNEQFF

v_gene: TRBV6-1
j_gene: TRBJ2-7
CDR3aa: CASRDRDRGRYEQYF

v_gene: TRBV2
j_gene: TRBJ2-3
CDR3aa: CASRRGGGTDTQYF

v_gene: TRBV7-2
j_gene: TRBJ1-2
CDR3aa: CASSPGDYGYTF

v_gene: TRBV2
j_gene: TRBJ2-4
CDR3aa: CASSPAKAWAKNIQYF

v_gene: TRBV27
j_gene: TRBJ2-5
CDR3aa: CASRLTGVETQYF